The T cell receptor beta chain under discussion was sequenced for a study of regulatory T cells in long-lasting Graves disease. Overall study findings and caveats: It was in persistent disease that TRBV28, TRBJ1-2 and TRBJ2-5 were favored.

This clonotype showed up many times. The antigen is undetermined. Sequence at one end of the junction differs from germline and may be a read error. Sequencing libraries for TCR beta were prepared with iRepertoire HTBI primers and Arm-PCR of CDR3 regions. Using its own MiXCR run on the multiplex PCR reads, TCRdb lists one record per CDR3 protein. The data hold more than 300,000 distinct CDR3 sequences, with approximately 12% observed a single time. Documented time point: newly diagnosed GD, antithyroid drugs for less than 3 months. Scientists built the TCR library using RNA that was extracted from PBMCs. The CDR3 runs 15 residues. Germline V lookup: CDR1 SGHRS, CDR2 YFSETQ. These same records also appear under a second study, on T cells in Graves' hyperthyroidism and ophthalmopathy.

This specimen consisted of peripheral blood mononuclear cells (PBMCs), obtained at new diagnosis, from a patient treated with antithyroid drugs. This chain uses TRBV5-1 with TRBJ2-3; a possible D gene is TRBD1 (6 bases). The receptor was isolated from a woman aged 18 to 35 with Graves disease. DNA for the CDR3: TGTGCCAGCAGCTTGACAGGAGTAAGCACAGATACGCAGTATTTT. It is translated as CASSLTGVSTDTQYF.